Reported below is one TCR beta chain. These data come from a study of Ad26.COV2.S vaccination and SARS-CoV-2 variants. Profiling relied on immunoSEQ multiplex PCR, and the TCRdb table lists in-frame clones only, not all of them. The repertoire holds 400,000 to 500,000 clones, with 85% to 90% as singletons. Treatment described: around 19 received Ad26.COV2.S at low or high dose, single or two shots; roughly five received placebo; per-sample allocation not given. The investigators took samples on day 63 after the first vaccine or placebo injection. This vaccine is an Ad26 vector that expresses the Wuhan-strain SARS-CoV-2 spike. CDR3 size: 14 residues. The V end lost 5 bases, the J end lost 2 bases, and 10 bases lay between the germline ends. Germline V gene data show CDR1 as LGHDT and CDR2 as YNNKEL (reference sequence).

The sequence was obtained from a person between 18 and 65 years old who received the Ad26.COV2.S COVID-19 vaccine or a placebo. The starting material was peripheral blood, obtained in a trial of Ad26.COV2.S vaccine versus placebo. This rearrangement joins TRBV3-1 (or the pseudogene TRBV3-2) to TRBJ2-1; D is perhaps TRBD2 (5 bases). The CDR3 here is CASSTHGTYNEQFF. The DNA of the CDR3 is TGTGCCAGCAGCACTCACGGGACCTACAATGAGCAGTTCTTC.